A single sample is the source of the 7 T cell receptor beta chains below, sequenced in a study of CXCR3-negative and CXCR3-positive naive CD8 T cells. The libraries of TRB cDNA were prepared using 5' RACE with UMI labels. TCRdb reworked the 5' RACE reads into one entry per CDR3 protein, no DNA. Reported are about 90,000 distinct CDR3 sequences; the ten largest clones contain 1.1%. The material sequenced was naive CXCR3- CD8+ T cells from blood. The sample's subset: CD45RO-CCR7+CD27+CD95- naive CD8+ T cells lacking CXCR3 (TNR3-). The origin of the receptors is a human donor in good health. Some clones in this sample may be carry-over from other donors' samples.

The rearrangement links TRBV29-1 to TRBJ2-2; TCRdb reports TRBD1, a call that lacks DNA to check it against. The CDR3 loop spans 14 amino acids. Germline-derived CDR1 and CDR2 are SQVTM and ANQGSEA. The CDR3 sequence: CSVGGTENTGELFF.

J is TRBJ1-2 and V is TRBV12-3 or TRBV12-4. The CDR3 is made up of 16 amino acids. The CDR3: CASTAARALSQDGYTF.

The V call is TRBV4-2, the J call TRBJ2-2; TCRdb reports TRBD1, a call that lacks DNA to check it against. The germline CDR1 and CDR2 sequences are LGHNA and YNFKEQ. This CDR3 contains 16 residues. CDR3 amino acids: CASSQGQHGDTGELFF.

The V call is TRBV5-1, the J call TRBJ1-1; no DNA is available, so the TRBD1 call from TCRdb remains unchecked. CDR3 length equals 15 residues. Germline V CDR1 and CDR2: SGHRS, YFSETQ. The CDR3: CASTEGQGMNTEAFF.

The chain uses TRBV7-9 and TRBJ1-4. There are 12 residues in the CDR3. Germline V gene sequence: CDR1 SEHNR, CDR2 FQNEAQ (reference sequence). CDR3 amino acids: CASSLGQRKLFF.

CDR3: CASSQRTGHHNSPLHF. The chain joins TRBV6-6 to TRBJ1-6; TCRdb designates TRBD1, a call that cannot be tested without DNA. This CDR3 comprises 16 residues. Germline CDR1 is MNHNY and CDR2 is SVGAGI (reference sequence).

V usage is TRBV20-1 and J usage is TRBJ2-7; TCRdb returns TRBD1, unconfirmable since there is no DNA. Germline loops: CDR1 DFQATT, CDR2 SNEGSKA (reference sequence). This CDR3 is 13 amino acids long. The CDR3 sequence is CSARRRDNYEQYF.